This T cell receptor beta chain derives from a study of vaccination effects on CD4 cells after COVID-19. Across the whole study: Sequencing was preceded by expansion of antigen-specific CD4+ T cells with viral peptide pools in the ViraFEST assay. Wells containing approximately 2 million PBMC each were cultured with approximately 10 IU/ml IL-2 and 8 to 10 ug/ml peptides. Broader study findings: Convalescent patients numbered few in the study; early post-infection timepoints were missing entirely.

Subsequent to a culture period of less than twelve days, CD4+ T cells were isolated. Half-medium replacement with IL-2 medium occurred on days 3 and 7. On this clone itself: The antigen remains unidentified.

Sequencing was performed with immunoSEQ multiplex PCR; in TCRdb, only in-frame clones are kept and a portion is missing. This sample has approximately 58,000 clones, with approximately 80% found just once. The clonotype was recovered from a human donor who received a COVID-19 vaccine. The source was CD4+ T cells from PBMCs cultured without peptide, collected before COVID-19 vaccination.

CDR3 amino acids: CASRDSGSSYEQYV. In nucleotides, the CDR3 is TGTGCCAGCAGAGACTCCGGGAGCTCCTACGAGCAGTACGTC. The V and J genes are TRBV6-5 and TRBJ2-7; perhaps TRBD2 as D (6 bases). V gave up 6 bases and J gave up 0 bases, with 12 bases separating them. This CDR3 contains 14 residues. From germline, CDR1 is MNHEY and CDR2 SVGAGI.